One sample yielded the 13 T cell receptor beta chains listed below, sequenced in a study of PD-1 blockade in mismatch repair-deficient tumors. TCRdb keeps only in-frame clones here, not all; method: immunoSEQ multiplex PCR. The data hold about 9,800 clones, with 75% to 90% observed a single time. Time point in this sample: roughly 10-day in vitro stimulation with candidate neoantigen peptide 2. These receptors' antigens are unknown. The sample here was cells cultured in vitro, taken from a patient treated with pembrolizumab. The source is an adult with mismatch repair-deficient cancer.

This clone was detected only a few times. This chain's CDR3 is CASSFAPGFNQPQHF. CDR3 DNA: TGTGCCAGCAGTTTTGCTCCAGGTTTCAATCAGCCCCAGCATTTT. V gene TRBV28 combines with J gene TRBJ1-5; D not certain. CDR1 is MDHEN, CDR2 SYDVKM, per germline. The germline V and J ends were trimmed by 3 bases and 3 bases, with 12 bases remaining between them. This CDR3 has 15 residues.

The chain's CDR3 is CAFGVNTEAFF. The CDR3, as DNA: TGTGCCTTCGGAGTGAACACTGAAGCTTTCTTT. The chain is built from TRBV30 and TRBJ1-1, with D unresolved. This CDR3 has 11 residues. Germline V gives CDR1 GTSNPN, CDR2 SVGIG (reference sequence). Trimming cost V 7 bases and J 0 bases, with 6 bases left between them. The full variable domain, in which reference TRBV30 and TRBJ1-1 provide the parts outside the CDR3, is SQTIHQWPATLVQPVGSPLSLECTVEGTSNPNLYWYRQAAGRGLQLLFYSVGIGQISSEVPQNLSASRPQDRQFILSSKKLLLSDSGFYLCAFGVNTEAFFGQGTRLTVV.

This sequence joins TRBV5-4 and TRBJ2-7; possibly TRBD1 for D (6 bases). V lost 3 bases to trimming and J lost 2 bases, with 12 bases between them. This CDR3 has 14 amino acids. CDR1 is SGHNT and CDR2 is YYREEE in the germline V gene (reference sequence). CDR3 DNA: TGTGCCAGCAGCTCCCCGGCAGGGGCCTACGAGCAGTACTTC. It specifies CASSSPAGAYEQYF. Combining the CDR3 with reference TRBV5-4 and TRBJ2-7 gives the whole variable domain ETGVTQSPTHLIKTRGQQVTLRCSSQSGHNTVSWYQQALGQGPQFIFQYYREEENGRGNFPPRFSGLQFPNYSSELNVNALELDDSALYLCASSSPAGAYEQYFGPGTRLTVT.

The rearrangement joins TRBV5-1 to TRBJ2-7; 12 bases are shared with TRBD2. The CDR3 consists of 15 residues. Germline V gene sequence: CDR1 SGHRS, CDR2 YFSETQ. V was clipped by 4 bases and J by 4 bases; unmatched bases: 6. The DNA for the CDR3 is TGCGCCAGCAGCACCGGACTAGCGGGAATGTACGAGCAGTACTTC. Its translation is CASSTGLAGMYEQYF.

The rearrangement uses TRBV27 and TRBJ2-7; unclear D gene. Looked up from germline, CDR1 is MNHEY and CDR2 is SMNVEV (reference sequence). V was trimmed by 2 bases and J by 7 bases, leaving 15 bases between them. The CDR3 extends over 14 amino acids. The CDR3 spells CASSLTHGFPEQYF. CDR3 DNA sequence: TGTGCCAGCAGTTTAACCCACGGGTTCCCGGAGCAGTACTTC.

This clone was observed a handful of times. V gene TRBV7-9 combines with J gene TRBJ1-5; no firm D call. This CDR3 contains 12 residues. V lost 1 base and J 7 bases, leaving 5 bases between the germline ends. Germline V gives CDR1 SEHNR, CDR2 FQNEAQ (reference sequence). The CDR3 here is CASSLGRQPQHF. CDR3 nucleotide sequence: TGTGCCAGCAGCTTAGGGCGGCAGCCCCAGCATTTT.

The chain uses TRBV9 and TRBJ2-2, with 7 bases matching TRBD2. The germline gives CDR1 SGDLS, CDR2 YYNGEE. This CDR3 is built from 15 residues. Losses at the gene ends were 0 bases for V and 1 base for J; bases not matched to a gene: 0. CDR3 in DNA: TGTGCCAGCAGCGTAGAGCGGGAGAACACCGGGGAGCTGTTTTTT. This sequence encodes CASSVERENTGELFF.

This clone has just one count. J is TRBJ2-1 and V is TRBV9, with D tentatively TRBD1 or TRBD2 (5 bases each). The CDR3 is 14 amino acids. Germline CDR1 SGDLS, CDR2 YYNGEE. Trimming stripped 6 bases from V and 3 bases from J, with 13 bases between. The CDR3 DNA sequence: TGTGCCAGCACGAACGGGGCCGGCTACAATGAGCAGTTCTTC. Translation: CASTNGAGYNEQFF.

The gene calls are TRBV5-1 and TRBJ2-2, with D uncertain. V was pared by 0 bases and J by 3 bases, with 12 bases between. Germline V gives CDR1 SGHRS, CDR2 YFSETQ. The CDR3 runs to 16 residues. This chain's CDR3 is CASSLEPRLDTGELFF. The CDR3, as DNA: TGCGCCAGCAGCTTGGAGCCTAGATTAGACACCGGGGAGCTGTTTTTT.

This chain links TRBV9 with TRBJ1-1, with a tentative D call TRBD1 (6 bases). V lost 0 bases to trimming and J lost 4 bases, with 10 bases between them. Germline assignment: CDR1 SGDLS and CDR2 YYNGEE. CDR3 length: 14 amino acids. CDR3 nucleotide sequence: TGTGCCAGCAGCGTAGATCCAGGGGCCACTGAAGCTTTCTTT. Amino acids: CASSVDPGATEAFF.

This clone has only one observation. The rearrangement uses TRBV5-1 and TRBJ2-5, with D perhaps TRBD2 (6 bases). V was clipped by 3 bases and J by 0 bases, with 6 bases between them. The CDR3 runs 13 residues. Germline CDR1 and CDR2: SGHRS and YFSETQ. CDR3 loop: CASSWTNQETQYF. As DNA, the CDR3 is TGCGCCAGCAGCTGGACTAACCAAGAGACCCAGTACTTC.

The gene calls are TRBV6-1 and TRBJ1-5; no clear D gene. Germline CDR1 reads MNHNS; CDR2 reads SASEGT. There are 17 residues in the CDR3. V lost 1 base and J 0 bases, leaving 13 bases between the germline ends. The CDR3 DNA is TGTGCCAGCAGTGAAGGGGATGTGGGCTATAGCAATCAGCCCCAGCATTTT. It yields the protein CASSEGDVGYSNQPQHF.

This CDR3 is CAWTSREREPYNEQFF. The CDR3 DNA reads TGTGCCTGGACCTCTCGAGAGCGGGAGCCCTACAATGAGCAGTTCTTC. The chain carries TRBV30 and TRBJ2-1; 8 bases agree with TRBD2. The CDR3 has 16 residues. Germline V CDR1 and CDR2: GTSNPN, SVGIG (reference sequence). Trimming took 4 bases from V and 2 from J; bases not matched to a gene: 10. Combining the CDR3 with reference TRBV30 and TRBJ2-1 gives the whole variable domain SQTIHQWPATLVQPVGSPLSLECTVEGTSNPNLYWYRQAAGRGLQLLFYSVGIGQISSEVPQNLSASRPQDRQFILSSKKLLLSDSGFYLCAWTSREREPYNEQFFGPGTRLTVL.